This TCR beta chain derives from a study of cytomegalovirus exposure and HLA in healthy donors. Comments on this clone: Its antigen is currently unknown.

General study findings and limits: Overall, under 200 TCR beta chains were annotated as cytomegalovirus-associated. In vitro data verified a few CMV-associated chains as specific for CMV antigens. Subsequent analysis of the approximately 110 validation repertoires found a tendency for first-cohort TCR clusters to co-occur.

The assay was immunoSEQ multiplex PCR, and TCRdb's table has in-frame clones only and misses some. The repertoire holds under 60,000 clones, roughly 88% seen once, with approximately 6.7% in the top ten. With V trimmed by 6 bases and J by 8 bases, 8 bases remained unmatched. Germline V gene sequence: CDR1 MNHNY, CDR2 SVGAGI (reference sequence). The length of the CDR3 is 14 residues. The donors formed part of the approximately 120-subject validation cohort, distinct from the approximately 670-subject first cohort. The sample was PBMCs. The source of this sequence is a woman between 25 and 40 years old in good health and CMV-seronegative. This rearrangement joins TRBV6-6 to TRBJ1-4; 8 nucleotides line up with TRBD1. The CDR3 protein is CASSPQGAYEKLFF. The CDR3 DNA reads as TGTGCCAGCAGCCCCCAGGGGGCCTACGAAAAACTGTTTTTT.